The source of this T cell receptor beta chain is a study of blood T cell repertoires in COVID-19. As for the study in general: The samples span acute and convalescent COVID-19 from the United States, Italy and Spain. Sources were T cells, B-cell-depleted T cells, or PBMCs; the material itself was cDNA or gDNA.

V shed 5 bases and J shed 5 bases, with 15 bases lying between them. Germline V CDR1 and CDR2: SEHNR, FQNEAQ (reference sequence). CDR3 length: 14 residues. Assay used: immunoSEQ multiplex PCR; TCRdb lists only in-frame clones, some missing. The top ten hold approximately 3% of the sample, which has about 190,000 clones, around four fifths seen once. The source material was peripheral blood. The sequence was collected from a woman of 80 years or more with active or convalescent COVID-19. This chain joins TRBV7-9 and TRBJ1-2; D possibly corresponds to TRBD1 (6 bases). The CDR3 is CASSRPGGRYGYTF. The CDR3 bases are TGTGCCAGCAGCCGACCGGGGGGGCGATATGGCTACACCTTC. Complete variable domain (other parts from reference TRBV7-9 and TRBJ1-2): DTGVSQNPRHKITKRGQNVTFRCDPISEHNRLYWYRQTLGQGPEFLTYFQNEAQLEKSRLLSDRFSAERPKGSFSTLEIQRTEQGDSAMYLCASSRPGGRYGYTFGSGTRLTVV.